A single sample gave rise to the 5 T cell receptor beta chains below, sequenced in a study of blood T cells in healthy people across ages. Alongside a J-beta primer mix, a sample-barcoded 5' primer served in a second PCR lasting roughly 6 to 12 cycles. Each CDR3 protein is one row after TCRdb ran MiXCR on the 5' RACE reads. Seen here are hundreds of thousands of distinct CDR3 sequences, around 24% observed once, and the top ten hold about 3%. The same sample was also studied in work on T cells of mothers and their children.

The material sequenced was blood. The receptors shown here come from a boy aged 5-17 years in good health.

The genes are TRBV20-1 and TRBJ2-1; perhaps TRBD2 as D (6 bases). Germline V CDR1 and CDR2: DFQATT, SNEGSKA (reference sequence). Trimming took 3 bases from V and 1 from J, leaving 16 bases between them. CDR3 length: 16 amino acids. The CDR3 here is CSASRLVRDSYNEQFF. The DNA of the CDR3 is TGCAGTGCTAGTAGACTAGTTCGAGATTCCTACAATGAGCAGTTCTTC.

The chain links TRBV7-9 to TRBJ2-7; the D is unclear. The CDR3 totals 14 residues. CDR1 and CDR2 (germline): SEHNR, FQNEAQ (reference sequence). Trimming took 5 bases from V and 6 from J, leaving 17 bases between them. The CDR3 coding sequence is TGTGCCAGCAGCCCCAAAGTAGGGCTAACCGAGCAGTACTTC. Translating it yields CASSPKVGLTEQYF.

The CDR3, as DNA: TGTGCCAGCAGCTACGGGGGGGGCCCCGGGGAGCAGTTCTTC. This translates into CASSYGGGPGEQFF. This sequence joins TRBV11-2 and TRBJ2-5; TRBD2 matches at 8 bases. With the DNA end fitting TRBJ2-1 better, the J assignment may be wrong. This CDR3 spans 14 amino acids. Germline CDR1 SGHAT, CDR2 FQNNGV.

V is TRBV5-1 and J is TRBJ2-3; 8 bases are a match to TRBD1. Per germline, CDR1 SGHRS and CDR2 YFSETQ. CDR3 size: 15 residues. V dropped 2 bases and J dropped 2; count of bases not matched to a gene: 4. The CDR3 nucleotides are TGCGCCAGCAGCTTTGGGGGACAGGTCACAGATACGCAGTATTTT. This translates into CASSFGGQVTDTQYF.

This clonotype came up a few times. This chain uses TRBV9 with TRBJ2-5; 16 nucleotides align to TRBD2. The CDR3 spans 18 residues. Germline V CDR1 and CDR2: SGDLS, YYNGEE. V lost 5 bases to trimming and J lost 2 bases; unmatched junction nucleotides: 9. CDR3 sequence reads: CASSKGTSGGAEQETQYF. The DNA of the CDR3 is TGTGCCAGCAGTAAAGGGACTAGCGGGGGGGCGGAACAAGAGACCCAGTACTTC.